Presented here are 29 T cell receptor beta chains from one specimen sequenced in a study of blood T cell repertoires in COVID-19. Assay: immunoSEQ multiplex PCR; the TCRdb copy retains only in-frame clones and omits some. The table has 25,000 to 35,000 clones, roughly nine tenths seen once. Sequencing was carried out using peripheral blood. These receptor sequences come from a human donor with active COVID-19. The donor label of this sample is uncertain.

The chain recombines TRBV18 with TRBJ1-1; the D is unclear. Per germline, CDR1 KGHSH and CDR2 LQKENI. CDR3 length: 14 residues. The V gene lost 2 bases and the J gene lost 1 base, with 8 bases spanning the gap. CDR3 region: CASSPNAWNTEAFF. The CDR3 DNA reads TGTGCCAGCTCACCAAATGCGTGGAACACTGAAGCTTTCTTT.

The chain couples TRBV10-1 to TRBJ2-5; D perhaps matches TRBD2 (5 bases). V lost 8 bases and J 2 bases, leaving 15 bases between the germline ends. The CDR3 is 14 residues long. Germline values: CDR1 WNHNN, CDR2 SYGVQD (reference sequence). The CDR3 is CASPFRGCQETQYF. The CDR3 DNA is TGCGCCAGCCCTTTCCGGGGATGTCAAGAGACCCAGTACTTC.

This rearrangement joins TRBV9 to TRBJ2-2, with 9 bases lining up with TRBD2. V was pared by 0 bases and J by 5 bases, with 8 bases of the junction left unmatched. Germline CDR1 is SGDLS and CDR2 is YYNGEE. The CDR3 totals 17 residues. The DNA of the CDR3 is TGTGCCAGCAGCGTAGGTGCGGGGGGGCTAGAAACCGGGGAGCTGTTTTTT. This gives the protein CASSVGAGGLETGELFF.

The chain carries TRBV6-5 and TRBJ1-2; D not resolved. This CDR3 has 13 residues. Germline CDR1 and CDR2: MNHEY and SVGAGI. The V end was cut by 0 bases, the J end by 3 bases, with 5 bases between. The CDR3 region is CASSYSEYYGYTF. The CDR3 nucleotides are TGTGCCAGCAGTTACTCGGAGTACTATGGCTACACCTTC.

The chain recombines TRBV5-4 with TRBJ1-6, with D possibly being TRBD1 (5 bases). The CDR3 runs to 15 residues. The V gene lost 3 bases and the J gene lost 6 bases, with 13 bases spanning the gap. Germline-derived CDR1 and CDR2 are SGHNT and YYREEE (reference sequence). The CDR3 DNA reads as TGTGCCAGCAGCTCCGGTTGGGGGGGTAATTCACCCCTCCACTTT. This codes for CASSSGWGGNSPLHF.

V usage is TRBV6-2 or TRBV6-3 and J usage is TRBJ2-7, with 8 bases aligning to TRBD2. The CDR3 is made up of 14 amino acids. Per the germline V gene, CDR1 is MNHEY and CDR2 is SVGEGT. The V gene end was trimmed by 5 bases and the J gene end by 2 bases; junction bases not matched to a gene: 5. CDR3 region: CASSPGLGPYEQYF. The CDR3 bases are TGTGCCAGCAGTCCGGGACTAGGGCCCTACGAGCAGTACTTC.

J is TRBJ2-5 and V is TRBV9; D gene unclear. This CDR3 has 15 amino acids. V shed 3 bases and J shed 5 bases, with 17 bases lying between them. The germline CDR1 and CDR2 sequences are SGDLS and YYNGEE. CDR3 in DNA: TGTGCCAGCAGCGCAGAACAAGAGGTGTGGGAGACCCAGTACTTC. Its protein is CASSAEQEVWETQYF.

The chain joins TRBV5-1 to TRBJ2-3, with TRBD1 identical over 7 bases. Trimming took 0 bases from V and 0 from J; bases not matched to a gene: 4. Germline V CDR1 and CDR2: SGHRS, YFSETQ. The CDR3 is 16 amino acids. CDR3 sequence: CASSLGGTASTDTQYF. CDR3 coding DNA: TGCGCCAGCAGCTTGGGAGGGACAGCTAGCACAGATACGCAGTATTTT.

This clone was detected once. V and J are TRBV19 and TRBJ1-5; 8 positions agree with TRBD1. Trimming removed 6 bases from V and 5 bases from J; junction bases left unmatched: 0. The CDR3 extends over 12 amino acids. CDR1 and CDR2 from the germline V gene are LNHDA and SQIVND (reference sequence). The CDR3 DNA sequence: TGTGCCAGTAGACAGGGGGATCAGCCCCAGCATTTT. This encodes CASRQGDQPQHF.

The rearrangement links TRBV21-1 to TRBJ2-4; no DNA check was done on the table's D call, TRBD2. TRBV21-1 represents a pseudogene. This CDR3 spans 15 amino acids. CDR3 bases: TGTGCCAGCAGCACATGGCGGTCGTTCAAAAACATTCAGTACTTC. It is translated as CASSTWRSFKNIQYF.

The chain combines TRBV11-2 with TRBJ2-5; perhaps TRBD1 as D (7 bases). The CDR3 has 16 amino acids. Germline V gene lookup returns CDR1 SGHAT and CDR2 FQNNGV. V was shortened by 1 base and J by 2 bases, with 14 bases between the two germline ends. The CDR3 DNA follows: TGTGCCAGCAGCTTAGGAGGAGGGGGCACACAAGAGACCCAGTACTTC. This gives the protein CASSLGGGGTQETQYF.

This clone was seen once. J is TRBJ2-1 and V is TRBV24-1; D uncertain. The CDR3 runs 11 residues. The ends were cut back, 1 base at V and 9 bases at J, with 3 bases in the middle. Per the germline V gene, CDR1 is KGHDR and CDR2 is SFDVKD. CDR3 loop: CATSDFSEQFF. As DNA, the CDR3 is TGTGCCACCAGTGATTTCTCTGAGCAGTTCTTC.

The V and J genes are TRBV19 and TRBJ2-7; D may be TRBD1 (5 bases). Germline values: CDR1 LNHDA, CDR2 SQIVND (reference sequence). The V and J ends lost 5 bases and 1 base respectively, with 15 bases between them. CDR3 size: 15 residues. As DNA, the CDR3 is TGTGCCAGTAGTTCGTCGGGCAGGGTATCCTACGAGCAGTACTTC. This translates into CASSSSGRVSYEQYF.

Only a few counts were recorded for this clone. The chain links TRBV11-2 to TRBJ2-7, with D possibly matching TRBD1 (5 bases). The ends were cut back, 5 bases at V and 3 bases at J, with 14 bases in the middle. Germline V gene sequence: CDR1 SGHAT, CDR2 FQNNGV. The CDR3 length is 14 residues. This CDR3 reads CASSLYRLYYEQYF. The DNA of the CDR3 is TGTGCCAGCAGCCTGTACAGGTTATACTACGAGCAGTACTTC.

This chain uses TRBV18 with TRBJ2-5; 7 bases align to TRBD1. V lost 5 bases and J lost 5; bases outside the gene matches: 2. Germline V gene data show CDR1 as KGHSH and CDR2 as LQKENI. The CDR3 sequence is 12 residues long. CDR3 protein: CASSGTVETQYF. CDR3 DNA sequence: TGTGCCAGCTCAGGGACAGTGGAGACCCAGTACTTC.

This clone was seen more than once but under ten times. The chain is built from TRBV13 and TRBJ1-1; D remains unclear. V lost 2 bases to trimming and J lost 3 bases, with 16 bases between them. The CDR3 sequence is 16 residues long. Germline CDR1 is PRHDT and CDR2 is FYEKMQ (reference sequence). The DNA for the CDR3 is TGTGCCAGCAGCTTAAACCCCTTGTCTCTAGACACTGAAGCTTTCTTT. Translation: CASSLNPLSLDTEAFF.

This chain connects TRBV9 to TRBJ2-1; the match to TRBD2 covers 8 bases. The ends lost 0 bases at V and 9 bases at J; junction bases unmatched: 11. The germline CDR1 and CDR2 sequences are SGDLS and YYNGEE. This CDR3 has 16 amino acids. This chain's CDR3 is CASSVAAGGASSEQFF. In DNA, the CDR3 is TGTGCCAGCAGCGTAGCGGCCGGGGGGGCCAGCAGTGAGCAGTTCTTC.

J is TRBJ1-1 and V is TRBV19; 7 positions agree with TRBD1. Germline values: CDR1 LNHDA, CDR2 SQIVND (reference sequence). J lost 7 bases, V lost 9 bases, and 17 bases had no gene match. There are 15 residues in the CDR3. CDR3 coding DNA: TGTGCCAGCTACCAACAGGGGCCGCGGGCTCTTGAAGCTTTCTTT. This gives the protein CASYQQGPRALEAFF.

The gene calls are TRBV11-3 and TRBJ2-1; 7 nucleotides match TRBD1. The CDR3 is 14 amino acids. V shed 5 bases and J 7 bases; nucleotides not matched to a gene: 8. Germline values: CDR1 SGHNT, CDR2 YENEEA. The CDR3 sequence is CASSPRGQFNEQFF. CDR3 nucleotides: TGTGCCAGCAGCCCTAGGGGACAGTTTAATGAGCAGTTCTTC.

The V call is TRBV11-1, the J call TRBJ1-2; D is uncertain. V lost 1 base to trimming and J lost 6 bases, with 15 bases between them. The germline V gene has CDR1 SGHAT and CDR2 FQDESV (reference sequence). This CDR3 spans 15 amino acids. As DNA, the CDR3 is TGTGCCAGCAGCTTAGGGAACATGGCTAGTAATGGCTACACCTTC. It translates to CASSLGNMASNGYTF.

This clone was observed once. The V and J genes are TRBV5-1 and TRBJ1-1; 7 bases align to TRBD1. Per germline, CDR1 SGHRS and CDR2 YFSETQ. Trimming at V came to 4 bases and at J to 1 base, leaving 7 bases not matched to a gene. The CDR3 has 15 residues. The CDR3 sequence is CASSLAGTENTEAFF. The CDR3 nucleotides are TGCGCCAGCAGCCTAGCCGGGACAGAGAACACTGAAGCTTTCTTT.

This clone has a single count. CDR3 in DNA: TGTGCCATCAGTTCTTCCGGGACTAGTGCCTACGAGCAGTACTTC. Amino acids: CAISSSGTSAYEQYF. The chain employs TRBV10-3 and TRBJ2-7; 8 bases line up with TRBD2. Germline V CDR1 and CDR2: ENHRY, SYGVKD. The CDR3 has 15 amino acids. V gave up 5 bases and J gave up 2 bases; unmatched junction bases: 8.

The chain combines TRBV5-1 with TRBJ1-6; TRBD1 matches 7 bases. The ends lost 4 bases at V and 8 bases at J; junction bases unmatched: 3. CDR3 size: 13 residues. Germline CDR1 SGHRS, CDR2 YFSETQ. CDR3 protein: CASSPDRDSPLHF. CDR3 bases: TGCGCCAGCAGCCCCGACAGGGATTCACCCCTCCACTTT.

The chain carries TRBV2 and TRBJ2-7; TRBD2 matches 12 bases. After removal of 5 bases from V and 6 bases from J, the junction contained 2 bases not matched to a gene. CDR3 length: 13 residues. The germline gives CDR1 SNHLY, CDR2 FYNNEI. CDR3 in DNA: TGTGCCAGCAGTACGGGACTAGCGGGCGAGCAGTACTTC. Its protein product is CASSTGLAGEQYF.

The J gene is TRBJ2-1, the V gene TRBV7-8, with D possibly TRBD2 on 6 matching bases. The ends were cut back, 5 bases at V and 12 bases at J, with 20 bases in the middle. Germline lookup yields CDR1 SGHVS and CDR2 FQNEAQ. The CDR3 has 14 amino acids. CDR3 bases: TGTGCCAGCAGCCCCCGGACCGACGGGGGATGGCAGTTCTTC. It encodes CASSPRTDGGWQFF. Complete variable domain (other parts from reference TRBV7-8 and TRBJ2-1): GAGVSQSPRYKVAKRGQDVALRCDPISGHVSLFWYQQALGQGPEFLTYFQNEAQLDKSGLPSDRFFAERPEGSVSTLKIQRTQQEDSAVYLCASSPRTDGGWQFFGPGTRLTVL.

The chain recombines TRBV7-6 with TRBJ2-5; maybe TRBD2 (5 bases). CDR1 and CDR2 (germline): SGHVS, FNYEAQ. With 4 bases removed from V and 2 bases from J, the gap between germline ends came to 8 bases. The CDR3 has 13 residues. This CDR3 is CASSYTGQETQYF. The CDR3, as DNA: TGTGCCAGCAGCTATACGGGACAAGAGACCCAGTACTTC.

This clone was found once. The chain employs TRBV18 and TRBJ1-2; D is perhaps TRBD1 (6 bases). CDR1 is KGHSH, CDR2 LQKENI, per germline. The ends were cut back, 5 bases at V and 7 bases at J, with 14 bases in the middle. This CDR3 region has 13 residues. Here the CDR3 DNA reads TGTGCCAGCTCATCCGGGGGGCAATCTGGCTACACCTTC. Protein sequence: CASSSGGQSGYTF. Complete variable domain (other parts from reference TRBV18 and TRBJ1-2): NAGVMQNPRHLVRRRGQEARLRCSPMKGHSHVYWYRQLPEEGLKFMVYLQKENIIDESGMPKERFSAEFPKEGPSILRIQQVVRGDSAAYFCASSSGGQSGYTFGSGTRLTVV.

This chain connects TRBV29-1 to TRBJ2-7; perhaps TRBD1 as D (6 bases). Trimming took off 5 bases at V and 3 bases at J, with 14 bases between the two ends. This CDR3 has 13 residues. Germline assignment: CDR1 SQVTM and CDR2 ANQGSEA. The CDR3 DNA follows: TGCAGCGTTCTACAGGGACCACTCTACGAGCAGTACTTC. Its translation is CSVLQGPLYEQYF.

The chain carries TRBV3-1 (or the pseudogene TRBV3-2) and TRBJ2-5; D is unresolved. V lost 3 bases and J 3 bases, leaving 11 bases between the germline ends. This CDR3 is 14 amino acids long. The V gene's germline CDR1 is LGHDT and CDR2 YNNKEL (reference sequence). As DNA, the CDR3 is TGTGCCAGCAGCCATGCCAGGTTTGAAGAGACCCAGTACTTC. Translation gives CASSHARFEETQYF.